The 27 T cell receptor beta chains below come from one sample, sequenced in a study of beta chain features in type 1 diabetes (dated by TCRdb to between 2018 and 2020). The investigation overall reported the following: Type 1 diabetes patients showed a moderate but significant shortening of TCRB CDR3 length in all four CD4+ subsets.

Library generation was performed with the immunoSEQ multiplex PCR assay. The High Capacity cDNA Reverse Transcription Kit was used to reverse transcribe all of the isolated RNA, meaning that expressed TCRB transcripts were what got sequenced. TCRdb obtained this table from immuneACCESS and retained in-frame rearrangements with V and J assigned. These tables miss some clones; where compared with another copy, unresolved V genes account for less than half of the shortfall, and the remainder is unexplained. The sample records about 340,000 clones, 9.3% of which are singletons. The biggest ten clones account for roughly 1% of the sample. Antigens for these TCRs are unknown. The sequenced material came from central memory CD4+ T cells from blood. These receptors were collected from a man under 40 with type 1 diabetes.

This chain joins TRBV6-5 and TRBJ2-5, with D perhaps TRBD2 (5 bases). The germline V and J ends were trimmed by 4 bases and 5 bases, with 8 bases remaining between them. Per germline, CDR1 MNHEY and CDR2 SVGAGI. This CDR3 comprises 12 residues. This chain's CDR3 is CASSSSRETQYF. DNA for the CDR3: TGTGCCAGCAGTTCTAGCAGGGAGACCCAGTACTTC.

This clone has just a few counts. The chain links TRBV29-1 to TRBJ2-3; D gene unclear. Trimming cost V 4 bases and J 4 bases, with 9 bases left between them. This CDR3 spans 12 amino acids. CDR1 is SQVTM, CDR2 ANQGSEA, per germline. In DNA, the CDR3 is TGCAGCGTTGCGTTTCGGGCAGATACGCAGTATTTT. Translated, it gives CSVAFRADTQYF.

At least ten counts were recorded for this clone. CDR3 region: CASISQGQETQYF. The CDR3 DNA reads as TGTGCCAGCATCTCGCAGGGTCAAGAGACCCAGTACTTC. V and J are TRBV6-1 and TRBJ2-5; tentatively, D is TRBD1 (5 bases). The CDR3 totals 13 residues. Germline values: CDR1 MNHNS, CDR2 SASEGT. Between the trimmed V and J ends, which lost 7 bases and 2 bases, there was a span of 11 bases.

In its sample, this clone was seen a few times. The rearrangement links TRBV10-3 to TRBJ1-6, with D possibly TRBD1 on 5 matching bases. This CDR3 has 16 amino acids. V shed 0 bases and J shed 6 bases, with 12 bases lying between them. Germline lookup yields CDR1 ENHRY and CDR2 SYGVKD. CDR3 nucleotides: TGTGCCATCAGTGAGTCGAACGGGGGATTTAATTCACCCCTCCACTTT. The encoded protein is CAISESNGGFNSPLHF.

In nucleotides, the CDR3 is TGTGCCAGCAGCGTAGACCGGGACTTTCACAATGAGCAGTTCTTC. Protein product: CASSVDRDFHNEQFF. This chain joins TRBV7-2 and TRBJ2-1, with D possibly being TRBD2 (6 bases). The CDR3 runs 15 residues. Trimming removed 5 bases from V and 5 bases from J, with 16 bases in between. Germline V lookup: CDR1 SGHTA, CDR2 FQGNSA.

V usage is TRBV19 and J usage is TRBJ1-1; 8 bases fit TRBD1. Germline V gene data show CDR1 as LNHDA and CDR2 as SQIVND (reference sequence). The CDR3 extends over 14 amino acids. The J segment lost 4 bases and the V segment lost 4 bases, leaving 5 bases of the junction unmatched. CDR3 in amino acids: CASSTDTGGTEAFF. The DNA of the CDR3 is TGTGCCAGTAGTACCGACACAGGGGGCACTGAAGCTTTCTTT.

The rearrangement uses TRBV7-8 and TRBJ1-4, with a possible D match to TRBD1 (6 bases). The CDR3 spans 15 residues. V lost 0 bases and J 6 bases, leaving 11 bases between the germline ends. CDR1 and CDR2 from the germline V gene are SGHVS and FQNEAQ. Here the CDR3 reads CASSLARGGDEKLFF. CDR3 nucleotide sequence: TGTGCCAGCAGCTTAGCGCGGGGGGGCGATGAAAAACTGTTTTTT.

Many counts were recorded for this clone. This chain links TRBV21-1 with TRBJ2-5. TRBV21-1 is classified as a pseudogene. The CDR3 spans 14 residues. The CDR3 DNA reads as TGTGCCAGCAGCCGCCGGGGCTACCAAGAGACCCAGTACTTC. Amino acid sequence: CASSRRGYQETQYF.

This clone was seen only a few times. V and J are TRBV30 and TRBJ2-7; D not resolved. V was pared by 2 bases and J by 3 bases, with 20 bases between. Looked up from germline, CDR1 is GTSNPN and CDR2 is SVGIG (reference sequence). The CDR3 extends over 16 amino acids. The CDR3 loop is CAWSPPVGRRDYEQYF. The CDR3, as DNA: TGTGCCTGGAGTCCGCCCGTCGGACGACGAGACTACGAGCAGTACTTC.

This clone was detected only a few times. This chain links TRBV25-1 with TRBJ2-2; maybe TRBD2 (6 bases). Germline V gives CDR1 MGHDK, CDR2 SYGVNS. The CDR3 is made up of 14 amino acids. V was shortened by 2 bases and J by 10 bases, with 14 bases between the two germline ends. The CDR3 region is CASSESGRTEELFF. CDR3 nucleotide sequence: TGTGCCAGCAGTGAAAGCGGGCGGACGGAGGAGCTGTTTTTT.

The chain carries TRBV12-5 and TRBJ1-2, with a tentative D call TRBD1 (5 bases). V lost 5 bases, J lost 4 bases, and 11 bases lay in between. Germline V CDR1 and CDR2: LGHNT, FRNRAP. CDR3 length: 13 amino acids. The CDR3 DNA reads as TGTGCTAGTGGTATCGGGGGGTCCTATGGCTACACCTTC. Translated, it gives CASGIGGSYGYTF. The whole variable domain, filled in from reference TRBV12-5 and TRBJ1-2, reads DARVTQTPRHKVTEMGQEVTMRCQPILGHNTVFWYRQTMMQGLELLAYFRNRAPLDDSGMPKDRFSAEMPDATLATLKIQPSEPRDSAVYFCASGIGGSYGYTFGSGTRLTVV.

This clone showed up just a few times. This chain connects TRBV5-1 to TRBJ2-2; no reliable D call. V lost 6 bases and J lost 5, with 8 bases in between. Germline assignment: CDR1 SGHRS and CDR2 YFSETQ. The CDR3 is 12 amino acids. In DNA, the CDR3 is TGCGCCAGCAAGCCCGGGACCGGGGAGCTGTTTTTT. Translating gives CASKPGTGELFF.

A note on this clone: Other DNA sequences in the same sample also yield this CDR3. This rearrangement joins TRBV5-1 to TRBJ2-5; weak D call: TRBD1 (7 bases). Looked up from germline, CDR1 is SGHRS and CDR2 is YFSETQ. V was shortened by 4 bases and J by 5 bases, with 15 bases between the two germline ends. This CDR3 comprises 14 residues. The CDR3 nucleotides are TGCGCCAGCAGCCCGACAGGGACTCAGGAGACCCAGTACTTC. Amino acids: CASSPTGTQETQYF.

This clone was observed a handful of times. The J gene is TRBJ2-7, the V gene TRBV2; 9 bases map to TRBD1. In germline, CDR1 is SNHLY, CDR2 FYNNEI. This CDR3 contains 14 residues. V lost 4 bases to trimming and J lost 5 bases; unmatched junction nucleotides: 6. CDR3 amino acids: CASSGGTGFHEQYF. The CDR3 region has the DNA TGTGCCAGCAGTGGGGGGACAGGGTTTCACGAGCAGTACTTC.

This clone has a handful of counts. This chain links TRBV18 with TRBJ2-2; possibly TRBD1 for D (5 bases). Trimming cost V 5 bases and J 4 bases, with 11 bases left between them. Germline CDR1 KGHSH, CDR2 LQKENI. The CDR3 loop spans 14 amino acids. DNA of the CDR3: TGTGCCAGCTCAGTAACAGGCCTCACCGGGGAGCTGTTTTTT. This translates into CASSVTGLTGELFF.

V and J are TRBV27 and TRBJ2-3; 11 bases agree with TRBD2. Germline V gives CDR1 MNHEY, CDR2 SMNVEV (reference sequence). CDR3 size: 17 residues. Trimming at V came to 4 bases and at J to 5 bases, leaving 11 bases not matched to a gene. CDR3 in amino acids: CASSSPGLAGRGDTQYF. CDR3 bases: TGTGCCAGCAGTTCCCCAGGACTAGCGGGTAGGGGAGATACGCAGTATTTT.

The chain couples TRBV25-1 to TRBJ2-7; no clear D. With 4 bases removed from V and 3 bases from J, the gap between germline ends came to 13 bases. The CDR3 extends over 14 amino acids. Per the germline V gene, CDR1 is MGHDK and CDR2 is SYGVNS. CDR3 nucleotides: TGTGCCAGCAGTGTTGGGGAAGGCAGCTACGAGCAGTACTTC. Translating gives CASSVGEGSYEQYF.

The chain combines TRBV7-9 with TRBJ2-5, with unresolved D. Per germline, CDR1 SEHNR and CDR2 FQNEAQ (reference sequence). The CDR3 totals 13 residues. The V end was cut by 5 bases, the J end by 5 bases, with 12 bases between. CDR3 sequence (DNA): TGTGCCAGCAGCACCCGCGGAGCGGAGACCCAGTACTTC. Its protein is CASSTRGAETQYF.

This clone occurred a few times. The genes are TRBV14 and TRBJ1-1; no definite D call. Germline loops: CDR1 SGHDN, CDR2 FVKESK. V dropped 2 bases and J dropped 1 base, with 5 bases sitting between them. This CDR3 contains 13 residues. The CDR3 spells CASSQQRNTEAFF. The CDR3 DNA follows: TGTGCCAGCAGCCAACAGCGGAACACTGAAGCTTTCTTT.

This CDR3 reads CASSPPERGGSYNEQFF. CDR3 nucleotides: TGTGCCAGCTCACCACCGGAGCGGGGGGGCTCCTACAATGAGCAGTTCTTC. The gene calls are TRBV18 and TRBJ2-1; 10 bases are shared with TRBD2. J gave up 0 bases and V 0 bases, and 2 bases lay outside the gene matches. CDR1 KGHSH and CDR2 LQKENI come from the germline V gene. CDR3 length: 17 residues.

This clone was seen more than once but under ten times. The DNA for the CDR3 is TGTGCCAGCAGCTCACGGTCTTCTCAAGAGACCCAGTACTTC. Its translation: CASSSRSSQETQYF. The chain combines TRBV11-3 with TRBJ2-5; D gene unclear. This CDR3 is built from 14 residues. Trimming took 4 bases from V and 2 from J, leaving 11 bases between them. CDR1 is SGHNT, CDR2 YENEEA, per germline.

This clone occurred many times. This chain links TRBV13 with TRBJ2-2, with D uncertain. This CDR3 is 14 amino acids long. CDR1 PRHDT and CDR2 FYEKMQ come from the germline V gene (reference sequence). Trimming removed 5 bases at V and 6 bases at J, with 13 bases between. DNA for the CDR3: TGTGCCAGCAGCCCGGTAAAACGTCCCGGGGAGCTGTTTTTT. As protein: CASSPVKRPGELFF. Combining the CDR3 with reference TRBV13 and TRBJ2-2 gives the whole variable domain AAGVIQSPRHLIKEKRETATLKCYPIPRHDTVYWYQQGPGQDPQFLISFYEKMQSDKGSIPDRFSAQQFSDYHSELNMSSLELGDSALYFCASSPVKRPGELFFGEGSRLTVL.

J is TRBJ2-3 and V is TRBV6-5; tentative D call: TRBD2 (6 bases). The CDR3 extends over 15 amino acids. Trimming removed 2 bases at V and 2 bases at J, with 11 bases between. Germline V gene data show CDR1 as MNHEY and CDR2 as SVGAGI. The CDR3 nucleotides are TGTGCCAGCAGTTACGGCGGAGGGAACACAGATACGCAGTATTTT. It translates to CASSYGGGNTDTQYF.

This clone was seen more than once but under ten times. The V and J genes are TRBV5-1 and TRBJ1-6; 11 positions match TRBD1. This CDR3 is built from 15 residues. CDR1 SGHRS and CDR2 YFSETQ come from the germline V gene. Losses at the gene ends were 4 bases for V and 10 bases for J; bases not matched to a gene: 7. CDR3 in amino acids: CASSQGQGATSPLHF. DNA of the CDR3: TGCGCCAGCAGCCAAGGACAGGGGGCGACCTCACCCCTCCACTTT.

This clone was seen more than once but under ten times. This chain uses TRBV5-6 with TRBJ1-5, with unresolved D. Germline V gives CDR1 SGHDT, CDR2 YYEEEE. V was shortened by 1 base and J by 7 bases, with 9 bases between the two germline ends. CDR3 length equals 13 residues. CDR3 sequence (DNA): TGTGCCAGCAGCTTGACAGTTCACCAGCCCCAGCATTTT. Translation gives CASSLTVHQPQHF.

The chain carries TRBV19 and TRBJ2-5; D possibly corresponds to TRBD2 (6 bases). Germline CDR1 reads LNHDA; CDR2 reads SQIVND (reference sequence). CDR3 length: 14 amino acids. The V gene lost 3 bases and the J gene lost 2 bases, with 10 bases spanning the gap. In nucleotides, the CDR3 is TGTGCCAGTAGTATGCGGGAACAGCAAGAGACCCAGTACTTC. It translates to CASSMREQQETQYF. The whole variable domain, remainder taken from reference TRBV19 and TRBJ2-5, is DGGITQSPKYLFRKEGQNVTLSCEQNLNHDAMYWYRQDPGQGLRLIYYSQIVNDFQKGDIAEGYSVSREKKESFPLTVTSAQKNPTAFYLCASSMREQQETQYFGPGTRLLVL.

About this clone itself: Other DNA sequences in this sample translate to the same CDR3. This sequence joins TRBV5-1 and TRBJ2-3, with D possibly TRBD2 on 6 matching bases. Trimming stripped 0 bases from V and 1 base from J, with 9 bases between. CDR1 and CDR2 from the germline V gene are SGHRS and YFSETQ. This CDR3 comprises 15 residues. The CDR3 DNA follows: TGCGCCAGCAGCTTGGTGGGCGGGGGCACAGATACGCAGTATTTT. Encoded protein: CASSLVGGGTDTQYF.